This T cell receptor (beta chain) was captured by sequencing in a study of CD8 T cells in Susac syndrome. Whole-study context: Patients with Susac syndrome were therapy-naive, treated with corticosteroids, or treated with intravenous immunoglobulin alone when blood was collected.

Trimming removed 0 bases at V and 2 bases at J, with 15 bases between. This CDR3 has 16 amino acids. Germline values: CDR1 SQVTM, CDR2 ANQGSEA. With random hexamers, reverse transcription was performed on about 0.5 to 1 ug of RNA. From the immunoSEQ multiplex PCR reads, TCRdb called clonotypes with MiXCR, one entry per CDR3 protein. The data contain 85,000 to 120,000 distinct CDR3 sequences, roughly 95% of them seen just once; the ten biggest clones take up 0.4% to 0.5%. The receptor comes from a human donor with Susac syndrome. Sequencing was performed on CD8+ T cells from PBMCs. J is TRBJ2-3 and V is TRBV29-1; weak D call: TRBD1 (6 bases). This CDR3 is CSVEDVQGVTTDTQYF. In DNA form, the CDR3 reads TGCAGCGTTGAAGATGTACAGGGAGTGACCACAGATACGCAGTATTTT.